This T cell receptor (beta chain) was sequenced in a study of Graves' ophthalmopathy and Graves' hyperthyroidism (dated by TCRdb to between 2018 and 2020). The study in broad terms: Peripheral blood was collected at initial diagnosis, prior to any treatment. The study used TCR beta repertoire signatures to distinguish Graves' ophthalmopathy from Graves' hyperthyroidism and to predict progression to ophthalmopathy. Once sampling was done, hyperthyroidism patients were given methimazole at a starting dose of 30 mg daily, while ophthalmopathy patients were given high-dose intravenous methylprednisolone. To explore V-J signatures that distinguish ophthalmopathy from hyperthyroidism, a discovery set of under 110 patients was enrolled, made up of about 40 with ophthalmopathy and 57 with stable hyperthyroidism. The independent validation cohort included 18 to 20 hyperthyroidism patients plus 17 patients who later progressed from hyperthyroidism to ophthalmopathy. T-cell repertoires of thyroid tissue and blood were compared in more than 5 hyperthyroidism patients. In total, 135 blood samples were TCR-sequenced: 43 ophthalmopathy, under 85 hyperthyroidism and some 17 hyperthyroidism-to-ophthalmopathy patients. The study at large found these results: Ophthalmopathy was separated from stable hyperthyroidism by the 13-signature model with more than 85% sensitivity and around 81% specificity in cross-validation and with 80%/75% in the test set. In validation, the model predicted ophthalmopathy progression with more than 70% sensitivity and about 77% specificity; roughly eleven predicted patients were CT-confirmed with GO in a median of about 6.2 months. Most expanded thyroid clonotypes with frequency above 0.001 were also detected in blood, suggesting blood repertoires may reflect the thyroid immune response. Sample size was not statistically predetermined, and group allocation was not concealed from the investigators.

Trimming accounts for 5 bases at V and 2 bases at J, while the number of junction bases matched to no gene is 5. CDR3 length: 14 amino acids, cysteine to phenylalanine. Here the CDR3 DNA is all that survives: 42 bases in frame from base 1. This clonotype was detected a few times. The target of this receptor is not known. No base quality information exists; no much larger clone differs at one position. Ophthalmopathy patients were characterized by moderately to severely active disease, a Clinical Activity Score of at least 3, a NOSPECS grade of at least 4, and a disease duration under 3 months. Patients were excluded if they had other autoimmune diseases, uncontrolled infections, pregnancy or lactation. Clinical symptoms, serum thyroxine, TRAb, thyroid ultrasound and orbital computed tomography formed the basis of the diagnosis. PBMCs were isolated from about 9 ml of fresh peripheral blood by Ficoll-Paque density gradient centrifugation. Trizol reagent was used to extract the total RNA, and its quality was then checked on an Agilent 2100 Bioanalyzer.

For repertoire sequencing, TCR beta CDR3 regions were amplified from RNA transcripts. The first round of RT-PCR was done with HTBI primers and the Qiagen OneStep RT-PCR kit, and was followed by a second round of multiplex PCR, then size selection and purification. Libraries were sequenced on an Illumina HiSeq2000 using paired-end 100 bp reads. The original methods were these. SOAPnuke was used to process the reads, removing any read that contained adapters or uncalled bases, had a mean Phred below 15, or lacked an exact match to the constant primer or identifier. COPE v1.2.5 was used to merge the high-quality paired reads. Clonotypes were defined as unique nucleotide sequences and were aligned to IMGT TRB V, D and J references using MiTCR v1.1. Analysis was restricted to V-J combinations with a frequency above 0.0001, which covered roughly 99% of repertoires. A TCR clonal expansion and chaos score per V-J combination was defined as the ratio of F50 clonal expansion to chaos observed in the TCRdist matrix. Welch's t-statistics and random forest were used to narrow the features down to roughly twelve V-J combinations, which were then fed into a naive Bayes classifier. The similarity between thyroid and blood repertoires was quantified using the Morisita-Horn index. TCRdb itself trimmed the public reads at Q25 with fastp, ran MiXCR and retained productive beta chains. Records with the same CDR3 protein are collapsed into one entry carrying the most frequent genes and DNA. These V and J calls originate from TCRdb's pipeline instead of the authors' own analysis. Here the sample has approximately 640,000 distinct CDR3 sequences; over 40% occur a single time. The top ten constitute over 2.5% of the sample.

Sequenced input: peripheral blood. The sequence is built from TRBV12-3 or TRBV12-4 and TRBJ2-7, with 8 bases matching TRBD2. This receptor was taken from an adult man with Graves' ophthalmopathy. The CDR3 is CASSLNGRAYEQYF. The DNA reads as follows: TGTGCCAGCAGTCTAAACGGGAGGGCCTACGAGCAGTACTTC.